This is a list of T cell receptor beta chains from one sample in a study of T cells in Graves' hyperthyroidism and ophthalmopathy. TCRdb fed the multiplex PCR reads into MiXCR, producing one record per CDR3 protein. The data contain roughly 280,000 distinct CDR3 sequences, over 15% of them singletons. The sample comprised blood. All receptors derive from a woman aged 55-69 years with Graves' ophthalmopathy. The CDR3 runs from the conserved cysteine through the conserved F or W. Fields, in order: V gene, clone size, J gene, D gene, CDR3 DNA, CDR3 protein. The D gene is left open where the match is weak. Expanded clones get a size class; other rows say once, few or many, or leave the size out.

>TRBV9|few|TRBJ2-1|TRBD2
TGTGCCAGCAGCACAGGAGGGAGGGTCAATGAGCAGTTCTTC
CASSTGGRVNEQFF
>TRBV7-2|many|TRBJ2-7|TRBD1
TGTGCCAGCAGCTTCGACCGACAGGGGGCCTACGAGCAGTACTTC
CASSFDRQGAYEQYF
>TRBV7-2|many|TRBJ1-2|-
TGTGCCAGCAGCGGGGAGAATAACTATGGCTACACCTTC
CASSGENNYGYTF
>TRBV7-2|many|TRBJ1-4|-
TGTGCCAGCCGCCCTCCTGTCGCGGCAGCGAATGAAAAACTGTTTTTT
CASRPPVAAANEKLFF
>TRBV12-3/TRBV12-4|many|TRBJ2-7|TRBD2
TGTGCCAGCAGTTTGTGGCTAGCGGGAGGCGACGAGCAGTACTTC
CASSLWLAGGDEQYF
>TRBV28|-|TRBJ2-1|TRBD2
TGTGCCAGCAGCCTGCCAGGGACTAGCGGATACAATGAGCAGTTCTTC
CASSLPGTSGYNEQFF
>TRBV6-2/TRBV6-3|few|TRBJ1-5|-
TGTGCCAGCAGTTATGGTGCTTCATATCAGCCCCAGCATTTT
CASSYGASYQPQHF
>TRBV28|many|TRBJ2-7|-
TGTGCCAGCAGTTCCGAAGGGACCCTGGGTGAGCAGTACTTC
CASSSEGTLGEQYF
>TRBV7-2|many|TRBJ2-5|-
TGTGCCAGCAGCCATCCCGGTGAGACCCAGTACTTC
CASSHPGETQYF
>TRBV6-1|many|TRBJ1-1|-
TGTGCCAGCAGCCCCCAGGGTTTCAGATCGGCTTTCTTT
CASSPQGFRSAFF
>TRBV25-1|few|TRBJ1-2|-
TGTGCCAGCAGTGAAGGTCACAGGGATTACTATGGCTACACCTTC
CASSEGHRDYYGYTF
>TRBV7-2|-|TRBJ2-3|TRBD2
TGTGCCAGCAGCCGGGGACTAGCGACAGATACGCAGTATTTT
CASSRGLATDTQYF
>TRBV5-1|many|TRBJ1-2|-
TGCGCCAGCAGCTTGGACGCAGCTAACTATGGCTACACCTTC
CASSLDAANYGYTF
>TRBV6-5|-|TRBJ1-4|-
TGTGCCAGCAGTTACGAAGGCGGAGATTTTGAAAAACTGTTTTTT
CASSYEGGDFEKLFF
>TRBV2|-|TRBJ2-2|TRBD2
TGTGCCAGCATCCTTCTAGCGGGGGGGTCCGGGGAGCTGTTTTTT
CASILLAGGSGELFF
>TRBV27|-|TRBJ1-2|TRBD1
TGTGCCAGCAGTGTCGGACGACAGGGGCCCTATGGCTACACCTTC
CASSVGRQGPYGYTF
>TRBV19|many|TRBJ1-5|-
TGTGCCAGTAGGATTTCAGGGCATCAGCCCCAGCATTTT
CASRISGHQPQHF
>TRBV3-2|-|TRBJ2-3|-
TGTGCCAGCAGCCAAGATTTTGACACAGGGAGCACAGATACGCAGTATTTT
CASSQDFDTGSTDTQYF